A selection of T cell receptor beta chains follows, all from one sample in a study of blood T cell repertoires in COVID-19. Some clones are missing from TCRdb's copy, which holds only in-frame ones; the method was immunoSEQ multiplex PCR. Here the sample spans about 120,000 clones, roughly 85% being singletons. The specimen was peripheral blood. Receptor source: a man aged 30 to 39 with acute or convalescent COVID-19. The CDR3 runs from the conserved cysteine through the conserved F or W. D genes are given only for firm matches. Size is stated for part of the rows, as once, few or many counts, or as a class when the clone is expanded.

j_call: TRBJ1-2
clone_size: -
cdr3_length: 17
d_call: TRBD1
v_call: TRBV11-1
cdr3_aa: CASSLASAGGLNYGYTF
cdr3_nt: TGTGCCAGCAGCTTAGCTTCGGCAGGGGGACTCAACTATGGCTACACCTTC

j_call: TRBJ2-3
clone_size: few
cdr3_length: 14
d_call: TRBD2
v_call: TRBV19
cdr3_aa: CASSTRLATDTQYF
cdr3_nt: TGTGCCAGTAGTACCCGACTAGCCACAGATACGCAGTATTTT

j_call: TRBJ2-1
clone_size: -
cdr3_length: 15
d_call: TRBD2
v_call: TRBV7-8
cdr3_aa: CASSPSGTGGNEQFF
cdr3_nt: TGTGCCAGCAGCCCCAGCGGGACGGGGGGGAATGAGCAGTTCTTC

j_call: TRBJ2-5
clone_size: -
cdr3_length: 13
d_call: TRBD1
v_call: TRBV20-1
cdr3_aa: CSASRAGGRTQYF
cdr3_nt: TGCAGTGCTAGTCGGGCAGGGGGCCGCACCCAGTACTTC

j_call: TRBJ1-2
clone_size: -
cdr3_length: 14
d_call: -
v_call: TRBV27
cdr3_aa: CASSSQGTNYGYTF
cdr3_nt: TGTGCCAGCAGTTCCCAGGGTACTAACTATGGCTACACCTTC

j_call: TRBJ1-2
clone_size: -
cdr3_length: 14
d_call: -
v_call: TRBV6-4
cdr3_aa: CASSATRAAYGYTF
cdr3_nt: TGTGCCAGCAGTGCCACCAGAGCGGCCTATGGCTACACCTTC

j_call: TRBJ2-7
clone_size: -
cdr3_length: 14
d_call: -
v_call: TRBV5-4
cdr3_aa: CASSLSGNSYEQYF
cdr3_nt: TGTGCCAGCAGCTTGTCCGGGAACTCCTACGAGCAGTACTTC

j_call: TRBJ2-1
clone_size: -
cdr3_length: 15
d_call: TRBD1
v_call: TRBV27
cdr3_aa: CASSSLGTGGHEQFF
cdr3_nt: TGTGCCAGCAGTTCCCTCGGGACAGGGGGCCATGAGCAGTTCTTC

j_call: TRBJ2-1
clone_size: -
cdr3_length: 14
d_call: -
v_call: TRBV11-3
cdr3_aa: CASSSRLDYNEQFF
cdr3_nt: TGTGCCAGCAGCTCCCGACTAGACTACAATGAGCAGTTCTTC

j_call: TRBJ2-1
clone_size: -
cdr3_length: 13
d_call: TRBD1
v_call: TRBV6-5
cdr3_aa: CASNRGEGNEQFF
cdr3_nt: TGTGCCAGCAACAGGGGGGAAGGGAATGAGCAGTTCTTC

j_call: TRBJ1-5
clone_size: -
cdr3_length: 14
d_call: -
v_call: TRBV6-5
cdr3_aa: CASSSGRGNQPQHF
cdr3_nt: TGTGCCAGCAGTTCGGGGAGGGGCAATCAGCCCCAGCATTTT

j_call: TRBJ2-1
clone_size: few
cdr3_length: 15
d_call: TRBD1
v_call: TRBV7-9
cdr3_aa: CASSLGRQGRNEQFF
cdr3_nt: TGTGCCAGCAGCTTAGGCCGACAGGGACGCAATGAGCAGTTCTTC

j_call: TRBJ1-2
clone_size: -
cdr3_length: 13
d_call: -
v_call: TRBV2
cdr3_aa: CASKEDGYYGYTF
cdr3_nt: TGTGCCAGCAAGGAGGACGGGTACTATGGCTACACCTTC

j_call: TRBJ1-5
clone_size: -
cdr3_length: 20
d_call: TRBD1
v_call: TRBV4-1
cdr3_aa: CATLRSIVGTGGVGDQPQHF
cdr3_nt: TGCGCCACCCTCCGCAGCATTGTGGGGACAGGGGGGGTGGGAGATCAGCCCCAGCATTTT

j_call: TRBJ1-1
clone_size: once
cdr3_length: 16
d_call: TRBD1
v_call: TRBV5-1
cdr3_aa: CASRHGQGAVDTEAFF
cdr3_nt: TGCGCCAGCAGACACGGACAGGGGGCTGTAGACACTGAAGCTTTCTTT

j_call: TRBJ1-2
clone_size: few
cdr3_length: 14
d_call: -
v_call: TRBV7-2
cdr3_aa: CASSQDGRNYGYTF
cdr3_nt: TGTGCCAGCAGCCAGGATGGCAGGAACTATGGCTACACCTTC

j_call: TRBJ2-3
clone_size: -
cdr3_length: 16
d_call: -
v_call: TRBV7-9
cdr3_aa: CASSLRSGAYTDTQYF
cdr3_nt: TGTGCCAGCAGCTTAAGGAGCGGAGCTTACACAGATACGCAGTATTTT

j_call: TRBJ1-1
clone_size: few
cdr3_length: 13
d_call: TRBD1
v_call: TRBV4-3
cdr3_aa: CASSLGQGAKAFF
cdr3_nt: TGCGCCAGCAGCCTGGGACAGGGGGCGAAAGCTTTCTTT

j_call: TRBJ2-2
clone_size: -
cdr3_length: 15
d_call: TRBD2
v_call: TRBV5-1
cdr3_aa: CASSWTSGRSGELFF
cdr3_nt: TGCGCCAGCAGCTGGACTAGCGGGAGATCCGGGGAGCTGTTTTTT

j_call: TRBJ2-3
clone_size: -
cdr3_length: 16
d_call: TRBD2
v_call: TRBV4-1
cdr3_aa: CASSQAVAGLGDTQYF
cdr3_nt: TGCGCCAGCAGCCAAGCCGTAGCGGGATTGGGGGATACGCAGTATTTT

j_call: TRBJ2-1
clone_size: -
cdr3_length: 15
d_call: -
v_call: TRBV5-4
cdr3_aa: CASSAGVLVNNEQFF
cdr3_nt: TGTGCCAGCAGCGCAGGGGTTCTGGTCAACAATGAGCAGTTCTTC

j_call: TRBJ1-1
clone_size: -
cdr3_length: 16
d_call: -
v_call: TRBV10-3
cdr3_aa: CAISEYQEGMDTEAFF
cdr3_nt: TGTGCCATCAGTGAATACCAGGAGGGTATGGACACTGAAGCTTTCTTT

j_call: TRBJ1-3
clone_size: few
cdr3_length: 16
d_call: -
v_call: TRBV21-1
cdr3_aa: CASLAGTPVKRFTIYF
cdr3_nt: TGTGCCAGCCTGGCCGGGACACCCGTCAAAAGATTCACCATATATTTT

j_call: TRBJ1-1
clone_size: -
cdr3_length: 13
d_call: TRBD1
v_call: TRBV6-5
cdr3_aa: CASSPRGQGEAFF
cdr3_nt: TGTGCCAGCAGTCCCAGGGGGCAAGGTGAAGCTTTCTTT

j_call: TRBJ2-2
clone_size: -
cdr3_length: 17
d_call: TRBD2
v_call: TRBV18
cdr3_aa: CASPPDSGRANTGELFF
cdr3_nt: TGTGCCAGCCCACCGGATAGCGGGAGGGCGAACACCGGGGAGCTGTTTTTT

j_call: TRBJ2-1
clone_size: -
cdr3_length: 15
d_call: -
v_call: TRBV9
cdr3_aa: CASSPGGLLYNEQFF
cdr3_nt: TGTGCCAGCAGCCCTGGCGGGCTCTTATACAATGAGCAGTTCTTC

j_call: TRBJ2-7
clone_size: -
cdr3_length: 14
d_call: -
v_call: TRBV30
cdr3_aa: CAWNVRMIRGEQYF
cdr3_nt: TGTGCCTGGAACGTCAGGATGATTCGGGGCGAGCAGTACTTC

j_call: TRBJ1-4
clone_size: -
cdr3_length: 15
d_call: -
v_call: TRBV29-1
cdr3_aa: CSVEEGGANNEKLFF
cdr3_nt: TGCAGCGTTGAAGAGGGGGGGGCGAATAATGAAAAACTGTTTTTT

j_call: TRBJ2-1
clone_size: -
cdr3_length: 15
d_call: -
v_call: TRBV4-1
cdr3_aa: CASSQVPGLANEQFF
cdr3_nt: TGCGCCAGCAGCCAAGTCCCCGGACTCGCCAATGAGCAGTTCTTC

j_call: TRBJ2-1
clone_size: -
cdr3_length: 16
d_call: TRBD1
v_call: TRBV3-1/TRBV3-2
cdr3_aa: CASSPRTGGYYNEQFF
cdr3_nt: TGTGCCAGCAGCCCTCGGACAGGGGGGTACTACAATGAGCAGTTCTTC

j_call: TRBJ2-7
clone_size: few
cdr3_length: 14
d_call: TRBD1
v_call: TRBV5-4
cdr3_aa: CASTGDRAPYEQYF
cdr3_nt: TGTGCCAGCACCGGGGACAGGGCTCCCTACGAGCAGTACTTC

j_call: TRBJ2-1
clone_size: -
cdr3_length: 17
d_call: TRBD2
v_call: TRBV7-8
cdr3_aa: CASSLVTSGGGYNEQFF
cdr3_nt: TGTGCCAGCAGCTTAGTAACTAGCGGGGGGGGTTACAATGAGCAGTTCTTC

j_call: TRBJ1-1
clone_size: -
cdr3_length: 14
d_call: TRBD1
v_call: TRBV5-1
cdr3_aa: CASSSGQGWAEAFF
cdr3_nt: TGCGCCAGCAGTTCCGGACAGGGATGGGCTGAAGCTTTCTTT

j_call: TRBJ2-1
clone_size: -
cdr3_length: 13
d_call: -
v_call: TRBV5-1
cdr3_aa: CASSFDSYNEQFF
cdr3_nt: TGCGCCAGCAGCTTTGACAGCTACAATGAGCAGTTCTTC

j_call: TRBJ2-1
clone_size: -
cdr3_length: 16
d_call: TRBD2
v_call: TRBV4-2
cdr3_aa: CASSQNLAGAQNEQFF
cdr3_nt: TGTGCCAGCAGCCAGAACCTAGCGGGAGCCCAGAATGAGCAGTTCTTC